These 14 T cell receptor beta chains were all obtained from the same sample, sequenced in a study of T cells after posttransplantation cyclophosphamide. A marrow graft followed busulfan-fludarabine conditioning, with cyclophosphamide on days +3 and +4. The table came from immunoSEQ multiplex PCR; TCRdb's copy has only in-frame clones and leaves some out. The sample contains about 2,400 clones, 85% of which appear only once. The source material was PBMCs, sampled after allogeneic stem cell transplant with posttransplant cyclophosphamide. All receptors come from a young adult male patient who received an allogeneic stem cell transplant from a related donor, was CMV-positive, and had acute GVHD only. Some T cells may arise from the graft donor.

The sample holds a few counts of this clone. V and J are TRBV5-4 and TRBJ2-4, with TRBD1 matching over 8 bases. After removal of 4 bases from V and 0 bases from J, the junction contained 3 bases not matched to a gene. The CDR3 has 15 residues. Per germline, CDR1 SGHNT and CDR2 YYREEE (reference sequence). CDR3 sequence reads: CASSAQGAAKNIQYF. The CDR3 DNA follows: TGTGCCAGCAGCGCCCAGGGGGCAGCCAAAAACATTCAGTACTTC.

The J gene is TRBJ2-6, the V gene TRBV4-3; possibly TRBD1 for D (6 bases). The CDR3 is made up of 22 amino acids. CDR1 and CDR2 from the germline V gene are LGHNA and YSLEER. Trimming shortened V by 0 bases and J by 0 bases, and 24 bases separated the two germline ends. CDR3 region: CASSQDLMRLDSLFSGANVLTF. CDR3 coding DNA: TGCGCCAGCAGCCAAGATCTGATGAGGCTGGACAGTTTATTCTCTGGGGCCAACGTCCTGACTTTC.

V and J are TRBV5-1 and TRBJ1-3; 7 bases line up with TRBD1. Trimming cost V 4 bases and J 3 bases; bases outside gene matches: 4. The CDR3 sequence is 14 residues long. Germline loops: CDR1 SGHRS, CDR2 YFSETQ. CDR3 nucleotide sequence: TGCGCCAGCAGCCCGACAGGGTTTGGAAACACCATATATTTT. Its protein is CASSPTGFGNTIYF.

The chain carries TRBV5-4 and TRBJ1-6; D is uncertain. The ends were cut back, 9 bases at V and 4 bases at J, with 11 bases in the middle. Per germline, CDR1 SGHNT and CDR2 YYREEE (reference sequence). CDR3 length: 13 residues. The chain's CDR3 is CATRATYNSPLHF. In DNA, the CDR3 is TGTGCCACGCGGGCTACTTATAATTCACCCCTCCACTTT.

The rearrangement links TRBV7-9 to TRBJ2-1; TRBD2 might be the D (5 bases). This CDR3 is built from 14 residues. The ends were cut back, 10 bases at V and 0 bases at J, with 13 bases in the middle. Germline V lookup: CDR1 SEHNR, CDR2 FQNEAQ (reference sequence). This CDR3 reads CAIPVAFSYNEQFF. CDR3 bases: TGTGCCATCCCGGTAGCGTTCTCCTACAATGAGCAGTTCTTC.

V and J are TRBV28 and TRBJ1-2; TRBD1 is a possible D gene (5 bases). Trimming removed 1 base from V and 2 bases from J, with 8 bases in between. Germline CDR1 reads MDHEN; CDR2 reads SYDVKM. The CDR3 runs 14 residues. The CDR3 DNA is TGTGCCAGCAGTTTATTGGCAGGGAACTATGGCTACACCTTC. It codes for CASSLLAGNYGYTF.

The chain combines TRBV10-2 with TRBJ1-2; TRBD1 matches at 7 bases. The CDR3 is made up of 14 amino acids. The V gene end was trimmed by 2 bases and the J gene end by 8 bases; junction bases not matched to a gene: 8. Germline assignment: CDR1 WSHSY and CDR2 SAAADI. CDR3 nucleotides: TGCGCCAGCAGTGAGACCGACAGGGCCAAAGGCTACACCTTC. It codes for CASSETDRAKGYTF.

In this sample, this clone turned up a few times. This chain uses TRBV10-3 with TRBJ2-2, with TRBD1 as a possible D gene (5 bases). The CDR3 has 12 residues. Per the germline V gene, CDR1 is ENHRY and CDR2 is SYGVKD. The V end lost 11 bases, the J end lost 4 bases, and 11 bases lay between the germline ends. The CDR3 reads CALRRATGELFF. CDR3 in DNA: TGTGCCCTCCGCAGGGCCACCGGGGAGCTGTTTTTT.

This chain connects TRBV9 to TRBJ1-2; TRBD1 agrees at 7 bases. This CDR3 is 16 amino acids long. The ends lost 0 bases at V and 4 bases at J; junction bases unmatched: 9. Germline values: CDR1 SGDLS, CDR2 YYNGEE. The CDR3 region is CASSVDPDRSGYGYTF. CDR3 DNA: TGTGCCAGCAGCGTAGACCCGGACAGGTCGGGCTATGGCTACACCTTC. Full variable domain (rest looked up from reference TRBV9 and TRBJ1-2): DSGVTQTPKHLITATGQRVTLRCSPRSGDLSVYWYQQSLDQGLQFLIQYYNGEERAKGNILERFSAQQFPDLHSELNLSSLELGDSALYFCASSVDPDRSGYGYTFGSGTRLTVV.

The gene calls are TRBV7-2 and TRBJ1-2; 9 bases fit TRBD1. After removal of 5 bases from V and 7 bases from J, the junction contained 14 bases not matched to a gene. Germline lookup yields CDR1 SGHTA and CDR2 FQGNSA. CDR3 length: 16 residues. The DNA for the CDR3 is TGTGCCAGCAGCGTCTGGGACAGGGCCCGATTAGGTGGCTACACCTTC. Its protein is CASSVWDRARLGGYTF.

The chain joins TRBV6-1 to TRBJ1-5; 10 bases fit TRBD1. In germline, CDR1 is MNHNS, CDR2 SASEGT. Trimming cost V 11 bases and J 4 bases; bases outside gene matches: 11. The CDR3 is made up of 15 amino acids. The CDR3 DNA is TGTGCCGCGGCGCCGGGACAGGGGATGAATCAGCCCCAGCATTTT. This codes for CAAAPGQGMNQPQHF.

The chain recombines TRBV7-2 with TRBJ1-1; TRBD1 aligns across 7 bases. CDR1 and CDR2 (germline): SGHTA, FQGNSA. There are 16 residues in the CDR3. Losses at the gene ends were 1 base for V and 1 base for J; bases not matched to a gene: 6. The CDR3 here is CASSLGGTVRNTEAFF. CDR3 nucleotides: TGTGCCAGCAGCTTAGGGGGGACAGTTCGGAACACTGAAGCTTTCTTT.

The V and J genes are TRBV27 and TRBJ2-7; 9 positions match TRBD1. Germline V gene lookup returns CDR1 MNHEY and CDR2 SMNVEV (reference sequence). V shed 4 bases and J 6 bases; nucleotides not matched to a gene: 4. CDR3 size: 13 residues. The CDR3 is CASSWTGASEQYF. The CDR3 DNA is TGTGCCAGCAGTTGGACAGGGGCTTCCGAGCAGTACTTC.

The chain joins TRBV6-6 to TRBJ2-1, with 10 bases matching TRBD2. CDR1 MNHNY and CDR2 SVGAGI come from the germline V gene (reference sequence). CDR3 length: 15 residues. V shed 6 bases, J shed 4 bases, and the junction held 6 bases outside the gene matches. The CDR3 DNA is TGTGCCAGCAGCGACAAGCGGGGGGGATACAATGAGCAGTTCTTC. Its translation: CASSDKRGGYNEQFF.